These T cell receptor beta chains were read from a single sample in a study of OX40 agonist ivuxolimab in advanced cancers. Libraries were prepared by immunoSEQ multiplex PCR; TCRdb keeps only in-frame clonotypes and omits some of them. The data contain fewer than 90,000 clones, 89% of them seen just once; the ten biggest clones take up less than 0.2%. The sample was CD4+ or CD8+ T cells sorted from blood, taken in a trial of the OX40 agonist ivuxolimab. The receptors stem from an adult with an advanced solid tumor such as melanoma, head and neck, liver or kidney cancer. Both conserved end residues are part of each CDR3. Each record gives: V gene, clone size, D gene, J gene, CDR3 protein, CDR3 DNA. D genes are given only for firm matches. A row's size may be missing; if present it is once, few, many or a size class.

v_call: TRBV28
clone_size: once
d_call: NA
j_call: TRBJ1-2
cdr3_aa: CASSLRNYGYTF
cdr3_nt: TGTGCCAGCAGTTTAAGAAACTATGGCTACACCTTC

v_call: TRBV6-4
clone_size: NA
d_call: TRBD1
j_call: TRBJ2-1
cdr3_aa: CASSDSTGGSNEQFF
cdr3_nt: TGTGCCAGCAGTGACTCGACAGGGGGGTCCAATGAGCAGTTCTTC

v_call: TRBV4-1
clone_size: NA
d_call: NA
j_call: TRBJ2-7
cdr3_aa: CASSQDRRMGARLSYEQYF
cdr3_nt: TGCGCCAGCAGCCAAGATAGGAGGATGGGCGCCCGCCTCTCCTACGAGCAGTACTTC

v_call: TRBV4-1
clone_size: few
d_call: NA
j_call: TRBJ1-5
cdr3_aa: CASSQDWSRANQPQHF
cdr3_nt: TGCGCCAGCAGCCAAGACTGGTCCAGGGCCAATCAGCCCCAGCATTTT

v_call: TRBV5-1
clone_size: NA
d_call: NA
j_call: TRBJ1-2
cdr3_aa: CASSLVPGLNYGYTF
cdr3_nt: TGCGCCAGCAGCTTGGTTCCAGGGCTAAACTATGGCTACACCTTC

v_call: TRBV29-1
clone_size: NA
d_call: TRBD1
j_call: TRBJ2-5
cdr3_aa: CSVERDRGYETQYF
cdr3_nt: TGCAGCGTTGAACGGGACAGGGGATACGAGACCCAGTACTTC

v_call: TRBV29-1
clone_size: NA
d_call: NA
j_call: TRBJ1-2
cdr3_aa: CSVEAGNHYGYTF
cdr3_nt: TGCAGCGTTGAGGCAGGGAACCATTATGGCTACACCTTC

v_call: TRBV25-1
clone_size: NA
d_call: NA
j_call: TRBJ1-1
cdr3_aa: CASRTAMNTEAFF
cdr3_nt: TGTGCCAGCAGGACGGCTATGAACACTGAAGCTTTCTTT

v_call: TRBV28
clone_size: NA
d_call: TRBD2
j_call: TRBJ2-1
cdr3_aa: CATVRSGLDYNEQFF
cdr3_nt: TGTGCCACCGTGCGGTCGGGACTAGACTACAATGAGCAGTTCTTC

v_call: TRBV5-5
clone_size: NA
d_call: NA
j_call: TRBJ2-7
cdr3_aa: CASSLVERSYEQYF
cdr3_nt: TGTGCCAGCAGCTTGGTTGAGCGTTCCTACGAGCAGTACTTC

v_call: TRBV2
clone_size: NA
d_call: NA
j_call: TRBJ1-6
cdr3_aa: CASSDRSDWTAVGSPLHF
cdr3_nt: TGTGCCAGCAGTGATCGAAGTGACTGGACAGCGGTAGGTTCACCCCTCCACTTT

v_call: TRBV4-3
clone_size: NA
d_call: NA
j_call: TRBJ1-5
cdr3_aa: CASSQESSGGRGQPYSNQPQHF
cdr3_nt: TGCGCCAGCAGCCAAGAGTCTAGTGGGGGACGAGGTCAACCTTATAGCAATCAGCCCCAGCATTTT

v_call: TRBV6-5
clone_size: NA
d_call: NA
j_call: TRBJ1-2
cdr3_aa: CASSYSPPLGFYGYTF
cdr3_nt: TGTGCCAGCAGTTACTCTCCCCCCCTCGGCTTCTATGGCTACACCTTC

v_call: TRBV18
clone_size: NA
d_call: TRBD1
j_call: TRBJ1-3
cdr3_aa: CASSRQGLGNTIYF
cdr3_nt: TGTGCCAGCTCACGACAGGGTCTTGGAAACACCATATATTTT

v_call: TRBV30
clone_size: once
d_call: NA
j_call: TRBJ1-3
cdr3_aa: CAWSPKGSGNTIYF
cdr3_nt: TGTGCCTGGAGTCCGAAGGGCTCTGGAAACACCATATATTTT

v_call: TRBV6-5
clone_size: once
d_call: NA
j_call: TRBJ2-7
cdr3_aa: CASSYRRGPYEQYF
cdr3_nt: TGTGCCAGCAGTTACCGACGGGGACCCTACGAGCAGTACTTC

v_call: TRBV4-1
clone_size: once
d_call: NA
j_call: TRBJ2-3
cdr3_aa: CASSPQTASSTDTQYF
cdr3_nt: TGCGCCAGCAGCCCCCAGACAGCGTCGAGCACAGATACGCAGTATTTT

v_call: TRBV30
clone_size: NA
d_call: NA
j_call: TRBJ1-2
cdr3_aa: CAWSWLNYGYTF
cdr3_nt: TGTGCCTGGAGTTGGCTGAACTATGGCTACACCTTC

v_call: TRBV5-1
clone_size: NA
d_call: NA
j_call: TRBJ1-1
cdr3_aa: CASRPGSNTEAFF
cdr3_nt: TGCGCCAGCAGGCCGGGGTCAAACACTGAAGCTTTCTTT

v_call: TRBV5-1
clone_size: NA
d_call: NA
j_call: TRBJ1-1
cdr3_aa: CASSIKQGTGTEAFF
cdr3_nt: TGCGCCAGCAGCATAAAACAGGGTACAGGGACTGAAGCTTTCTTT

v_call: TRBV30
clone_size: NA
d_call: TRBD2
j_call: TRBJ2-7
cdr3_aa: CALLAGGYEQYF
cdr3_nt: TGTGCCTTACTAGCGGGAGGCTACGAGCAGTACTTC

v_call: TRBV18
clone_size: NA
d_call: TRBD1
j_call: TRBJ1-2
cdr3_aa: CASSVQGAESRYTF
cdr3_nt: TGTGCCAGCTCAGTACAGGGGGCGGAGAGTCGCTACACCTTC

v_call: TRBV7-6
clone_size: NA
d_call: NA
j_call: TRBJ2-1
cdr3_aa: CASSLEGRGSRSYNEQFF
cdr3_nt: TGTGCCAGCAGCTTAGAGGGACGAGGGAGTAGGTCCTACAATGAGCAGTTCTTC

v_call: TRBV18
clone_size: NA
d_call: NA
j_call: TRBJ1-2
cdr3_aa: CASSPGREDGYTF
cdr3_nt: TGTGCCAGCTCACCGGGCCGAGAGGATGGCTACACCTTC

v_call: TRBV28
clone_size: NA
d_call: TRBD1
j_call: TRBJ1-5
cdr3_aa: CASSTPLGQGNQPQHF
cdr3_nt: TGTGCCAGCAGTACCCCGCTTGGACAGGGCAATCAGCCCCAGCATTTT

v_call: TRBV18
clone_size: NA
d_call: NA
j_call: TRBJ2-5
cdr3_aa: CASSRGVGDQETQYF
cdr3_nt: TGTGCCAGCTCACGGGGAGTAGGGGATCAAGAGACCCAGTACTTC

v_call: TRBV5-1
clone_size: NA
d_call: NA
j_call: TRBJ1-3
cdr3_aa: CASRAGPQSGNTIYF
cdr3_nt: TGCGCCAGCAGAGCCGGGCCCCAATCTGGAAACACCATATATTTT

v_call: TRBV7-3
clone_size: once
d_call: TRBD2
j_call: TRBJ2-1
cdr3_aa: CASRPSGGNEQFF
cdr3_nt: TGTGCCAGCAGGCCTAGCGGGGGAAATGAGCAGTTCTTC

v_call: TRBV11-1
clone_size: NA
d_call: NA
j_call: TRBJ2-1
cdr3_aa: CASSFGGSGYNEQFF
cdr3_nt: TGTGCCAGCAGCTTTGGGGGCTCCGGCTACAATGAGCAGTTCTTC

v_call: TRBV7-6
clone_size: NA
d_call: TRBD1
j_call: TRBJ2-7
cdr3_aa: CASSDLTGTGSYEQYF
cdr3_nt: TGTGCCAGCAGCGATCTGACCGGGACAGGTAGCTACGAGCAGTACTTC

v_call: TRBV7-2
clone_size: NA
d_call: TRBD2
j_call: TRBJ2-7
cdr3_aa: CASSNLAGSSYEQYF
cdr3_nt: TGTGCCAGCAGCAATCTAGCGGGAAGCTCCTACGAGCAGTACTTC

v_call: TRBV7-2
clone_size: NA
d_call: NA
j_call: TRBJ2-1
cdr3_aa: CASSRTRQTGGGTGEQFF
cdr3_nt: TGTGCCAGCAGCCGCACCCGCCAAACGGGAGGAGGGACAGGTGAGCAGTTCTTC

v_call: TRBV29-1
clone_size: NA
d_call: NA
j_call: TRBJ2-3
cdr3_aa: CSVLLYTDTQYF
cdr3_nt: TGCAGCGTTCTACTCTACACAGATACGCAGTATTTT

v_call: TRBV18
clone_size: NA
d_call: NA
j_call: TRBJ2-7
cdr3_aa: CASSPPTVSYEQYF
cdr3_nt: TGTGCCAGCTCACCACCGACGGTATCCTACGAGCAGTACTTC

v_call: TRBV5-1
clone_size: NA
d_call: TRBD2
j_call: TRBJ2-5
cdr3_aa: CASSLDPPSGGWETQYF
cdr3_nt: TGCGCCAGCAGCTTGGACCCTCCTAGCGGGGGGTGGGAGACCCAGTACTTC

v_call: TRBV28
clone_size: once
d_call: TRBD1
j_call: TRBJ1-2
cdr3_aa: CASGVFRGDGYTF
cdr3_nt: TGTGCCAGCGGAGTCTTCAGGGGGGATGGCTACACCTTC

v_call: TRBV28
clone_size: NA
d_call: TRBD1
j_call: TRBJ2-2
cdr3_aa: CATRQGNTGELFF
cdr3_nt: TGTGCCACCCGACAGGGGAACACCGGGGAGCTGTTTTTT

v_call: TRBV9
clone_size: NA
d_call: NA
j_call: TRBJ1-4
cdr3_aa: CASSPGGAGEKLFF
cdr3_nt: TGTGCCAGCAGCCCGGGAGGCGCTGGTGAAAAACTGTTTTTT

v_call: TRBV19
clone_size: NA
d_call: TRBD1
j_call: TRBJ1-5
cdr3_aa: CASRQGVLQHF
cdr3_nt: TGTGCCAGTAGACAGGGGGTTCTTCAGCATTTT

v_call: TRBV6-5
clone_size: few
d_call: NA
j_call: TRBJ1-6
cdr3_aa: CASRDGNSPLHF
cdr3_nt: TGTGCCAGCAGGGACGGAAATTCACCCCTCCACTTT

v_call: TRBV30
clone_size: NA
d_call: NA
j_call: TRBJ1-1
cdr3_aa: CAWSVWRVEFTEAFF
cdr3_nt: TGTGCCTGGAGTGTATGGAGGGTGGAGTTCACTGAAGCTTTCTTT

v_call: TRBV7-9
clone_size: NA
d_call: NA
j_call: TRBJ2-1
cdr3_aa: CASSSRATYNEQFF
cdr3_nt: TGTGCCAGCAGCTCGCGGGCCACCTACAATGAGCAGTTCTTC